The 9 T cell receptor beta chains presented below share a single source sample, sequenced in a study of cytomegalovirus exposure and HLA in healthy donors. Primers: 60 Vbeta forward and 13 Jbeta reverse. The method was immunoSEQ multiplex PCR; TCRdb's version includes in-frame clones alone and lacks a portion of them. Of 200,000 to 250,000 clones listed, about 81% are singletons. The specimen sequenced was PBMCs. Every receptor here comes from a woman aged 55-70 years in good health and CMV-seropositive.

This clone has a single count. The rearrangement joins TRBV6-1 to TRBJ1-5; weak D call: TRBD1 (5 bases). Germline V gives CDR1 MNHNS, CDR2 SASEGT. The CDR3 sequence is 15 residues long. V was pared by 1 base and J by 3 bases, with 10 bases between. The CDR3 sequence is CASSEDRRFNQPQHF. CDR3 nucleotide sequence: TGTGCCAGCAGTGAAGACAGGAGATTCAATCAGCCCCAGCATTTT.

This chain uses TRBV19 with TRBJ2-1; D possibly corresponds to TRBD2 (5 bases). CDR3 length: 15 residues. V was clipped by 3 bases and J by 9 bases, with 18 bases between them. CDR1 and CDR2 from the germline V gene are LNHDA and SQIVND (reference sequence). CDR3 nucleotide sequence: TGTGCCAGTAGTATCAACCCGGGGTTGGCGGCTGAGCAGTTCTTC. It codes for CASSINPGLAAEQFF.

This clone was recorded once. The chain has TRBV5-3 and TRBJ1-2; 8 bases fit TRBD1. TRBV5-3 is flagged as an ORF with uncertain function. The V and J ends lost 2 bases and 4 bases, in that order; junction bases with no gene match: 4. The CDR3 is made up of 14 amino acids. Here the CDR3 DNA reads TGTGCCAGAAGCTTCTGGACAGGGTCCTATGGCTACACCTTC. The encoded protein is CARSFWTGSYGYTF.

The CDR3 bases are TGTGCCAGCAGTGGAGAAGCGGCAGGGGTTCAAGAGACCCAGTACTTC. This sequence encodes CASSGEAAGVQETQYF. V and J are TRBV2 and TRBJ2-5; D is possibly TRBD1 (6 bases). Trimming left V 4 bases short and J 2 bases short, with 17 bases between. The CDR3 runs 16 residues. Germline V CDR1 and CDR2: SNHLY, FYNNEI.

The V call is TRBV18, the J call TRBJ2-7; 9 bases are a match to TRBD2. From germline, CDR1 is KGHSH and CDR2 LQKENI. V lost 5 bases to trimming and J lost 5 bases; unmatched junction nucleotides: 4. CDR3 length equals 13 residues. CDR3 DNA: TGTGCCAGCTCAGCGGGAGGGAACCACGAGCAGTACTTC. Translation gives CASSAGGNHEQYF.

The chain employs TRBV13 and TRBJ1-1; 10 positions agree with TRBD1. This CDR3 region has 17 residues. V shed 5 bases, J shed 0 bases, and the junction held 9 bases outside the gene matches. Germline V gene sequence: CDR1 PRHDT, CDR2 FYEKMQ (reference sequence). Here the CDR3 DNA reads TGTGCCAGCAGCCCCGAGGGACAGGGGAGGATGAACACTGAAGCTTTCTTT. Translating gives CASSPEGQGRMNTEAFF.

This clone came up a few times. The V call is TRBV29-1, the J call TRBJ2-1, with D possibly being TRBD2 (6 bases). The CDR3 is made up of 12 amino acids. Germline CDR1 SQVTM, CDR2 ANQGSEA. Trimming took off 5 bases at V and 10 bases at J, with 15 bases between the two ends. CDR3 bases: TGCAGCGTTTCGGAGGGCCTGGAGGAGCAGTTCTTC. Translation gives CSVSEGLEEQFF.

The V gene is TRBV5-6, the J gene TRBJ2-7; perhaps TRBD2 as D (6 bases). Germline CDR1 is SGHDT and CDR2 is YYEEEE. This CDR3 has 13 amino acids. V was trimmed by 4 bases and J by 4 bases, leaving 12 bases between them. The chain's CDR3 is CASSEGTGYEQYF. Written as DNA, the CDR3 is TGTGCCAGCAGCGAAGGGACTGGTTACGAGCAGTACTTC.

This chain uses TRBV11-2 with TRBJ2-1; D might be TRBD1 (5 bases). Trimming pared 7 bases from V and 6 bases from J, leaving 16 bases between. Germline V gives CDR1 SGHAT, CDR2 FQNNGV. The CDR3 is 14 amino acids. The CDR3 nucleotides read TGTGCCAGCACCCCTCAGACAGTCTTCAATGAGCAGTTCTTC. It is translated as CASTPQTVFNEQFF.